One and the same sample provided the 32 T cell receptor beta chains below, sequenced in a study of CD8 T cells in Susac syndrome. RNA was extracted with the RNeasy kit, and a quantity of about 0.5 to 1 ug was reverse transcribed using random hexamers. TCRdb ran MiXCR on the immunoSEQ multiplex PCR reads and lists one entry per CDR3 protein. This sample carries around 150,000 distinct CDR3 sequences, around 96% of them seen once, and the ten largest clones take approximately 0.12%. The sample consisted of CD4+ T cells from PBMCs. These receptors all come from a human donor with multiple sclerosis.

The V call is TRBV29-1, the J call TRBJ2-5; D possibly corresponds to TRBD1 (5 bases). This CDR3 spans 12 amino acids. Deletions cut 5 bases from V and 2 bases from J, with 9 bases between. Per the germline V gene, CDR1 is SQVTM and CDR2 is ANQGSEA. CDR3 in DNA: TGCAGCGTTTCGGCAGGGCAAGAGACCCAGTACTTC. This translates into CSVSAGQETQYF.

The V call is TRBV2, the J call TRBJ1-6, with D maybe TRBD1 (5 bases). Deletions cut 8 bases from V and 9 bases from J, with 20 bases between. Germline CDR1 and CDR2: SNHLY and FYNNEI. The CDR3 runs 15 residues. CDR3 bases: TGTGCCAGCCGGGAAGTTGGGGGGACGCGTTCACCCCTCCACTTT. Residues: CASREVGGTRSPLHF.

This clonotype was found once. V and J are TRBV5-1 and TRBJ2-3; D ambiguous. Trimming left V 3 bases short and J 5 bases short, with 7 bases between. The CDR3 spans 12 residues. Germline-derived CDR1 and CDR2 are SGHRS and YFSETQ. DNA for the CDR3: TGCGCCAGCAGCTCCCCGGGAGATACGCAGTATTTT. This encodes CASSSPGDTQYF.

The V call is TRBV12-3 or TRBV12-4, the J call TRBJ1-1; 8 bases are shared with TRBD1. CDR3 length: 15 residues. J gave up 4 bases and V 2 bases, and 6 bases lay outside the gene matches. The CDR3 loop is CASSLRTGLSTEAFF. DNA of the CDR3: TGTGCCAGCAGTTTAAGGACAGGGCTGAGCACTGAAGCTTTCTTT.

The V and J genes are TRBV5-1 and TRBJ1-2; 9 bases align to TRBD1. The CDR3 is 13 amino acids. J was trimmed by 8 bases and V by 4 bases; bases with no gene match: 6. Germline-derived CDR1 and CDR2 are SGHRS and YFSETQ. In DNA form, the CDR3 reads TGCGCCAGCAGCCCGGGACAGGGCCCAGGCTACACCTTC. Protein: CASSPGQGPGYTF.

J is TRBJ2-7 and V is TRBV7-9; D unclear. Germline-derived CDR1 and CDR2 are SEHNR and FQNEAQ (reference sequence). V shed 5 bases and J shed 6 bases, with 8 bases lying between them. The CDR3 is 11 amino acids. This chain's CDR3 is CASSRSPEQYF. CDR3 DNA sequence: TGTGCCAGCAGCCGATCACCCGAGCAGTACTTC.

This rearrangement joins TRBV29-1 to TRBJ1-2; 9 bases align to TRBD1. The CDR3 extends over 13 amino acids. Germline assignment: CDR1 SQVTM and CDR2 ANQGSEA. V lost 5 bases to trimming and J lost 10 bases; unmatched junction nucleotides: 11. In DNA, the CDR3 is TGCAGCGTTATCCGGGACAGGGTCTCGGACTACACCTTC. Its protein is CSVIRDRVSDYTF.

The chain is built from TRBV29-1 and TRBJ2-3; TRBD2 matches 14 bases. Germline CDR1 is SQVTM and CDR2 is ANQGSEA. The length of the CDR3 is 19 residues. J was trimmed by 1 base and V by 4 bases; bases with no gene match: 13. In nucleotides, the CDR3 is TGCAGCGTTGCACGACTAGCGGGAGGGCGAGGAAAGGGCACAGATACGCAGTATTTT. This codes for CSVARLAGGRGKGTDTQYF.

The chain recombines TRBV29-1 with TRBJ2-5; possible D gene TRBD2, 5 bases. CDR3 length: 13 residues. The germline CDR1 and CDR2 sequences are SQVTM and ANQGSEA. Deletions cut 3 bases from V and 5 bases from J, with 13 bases between. In nucleotides, the CDR3 is TGCAGCGTTGATGGTTTGGCTAGCGAGACCCAGTACTTC. Amino acids: CSVDGLASETQYF.

V gene TRBV6-6 combines with J gene TRBJ2-5; 7 nucleotides align to TRBD1. In germline, CDR1 is MNHNY, CDR2 SVGAGI (reference sequence). Losses at the gene ends were 6 bases for V and 4 bases for J; bases not matched to a gene: 5. CDR3 length: 13 residues. DNA of the CDR3: TGTGCCAGCAGCCCGACAGGGACAGAGACCCAGTACTTC. Translation: CASSPTGTETQYF.

The chain employs TRBV29-1 and TRBJ1-4, with D tentatively TRBD1 (5 bases). The CDR3 loop spans 13 amino acids. Germline-derived CDR1 and CDR2 are SQVTM and ANQGSEA. V was pared by 3 bases and J by 5 bases, with 10 bases between. The CDR3 bases are TGCAGCGTTGACGCAGGGATGAATGAAAAACTGTTTTTT. Protein: CSVDAGMNEKLFF.

The chain recombines TRBV30 with TRBJ2-6, with D perhaps TRBD1 (6 bases). V shed 3 bases and J shed 0 bases, with 21 bases lying between them. The CDR3 totals 19 residues. Germline loops: CDR1 GTSNPN, CDR2 SVGIG (reference sequence). In nucleotides, the CDR3 is TGTGCCTGGAGCGGACTCCTAGACAGGAAATACTCTGGGGCCAACGTCCTGACTTTC. It codes for CAWSGLLDRKYSGANVLTF.

The CDR3 here is CASSLMSPTLDGYTF. Written as DNA, the CDR3 is TGTGCCAGCAGCTTAATGAGTCCCACTTTGGATGGCTACACCTTC. J is TRBJ1-2 and V is TRBV7-2, with D hard to call. Germline V gene data show CDR1 as SGHTA and CDR2 as FQGNSA. CDR3 length: 15 amino acids. Trimming pared 2 bases from V and 6 bases from J, leaving 16 bases between. The variable domain in full, completed from reference TRBV7-2 and TRBJ1-2, reads GAGVSQSPSNKVTEKGKDVELRCDPISGHTALYWYRQSLGQGLEFLIYFQGNSAPDKSGLPSDRFSAERTGGSVSTLTIQRTQQEDSAVYLCASSLMSPTLDGYTFGSGTRLTVV.

The chain combines TRBV20-1 with TRBJ1-1, with 8 bases matching TRBD1. The CDR3 is 15 residues long. V was clipped by 2 bases and J by 0 bases; unmatched bases: 5. Germline CDR1 and CDR2: DFQATT and SNEGSKA (reference sequence). CDR3 in DNA: TGCAGTGCTAGATCGGGGACAGGCTTGAACACTGAAGCTTTCTTT. Translated, it gives CSARSGTGLNTEAFF.

The chain has TRBV11-1 and TRBJ2-7; 7 bases are shared with TRBD1. The CDR3 spans 15 residues. J lost 5 bases, V lost 5 bases, and 12 bases had no gene match. CDR1 SGHAT and CDR2 FQDESV come from the germline V gene (reference sequence). As DNA, the CDR3 is TGTGCCAGCAGCCGACGGACAGGAGATGGCGACGAGCAGTACTTC. Its translation: CASSRRTGDGDEQYF.

The chain has TRBV7-8 and TRBJ1-4; D gene uncertain. The CDR3 consists of 13 residues. CDR1 SGHVS and CDR2 FQNEAQ come from the germline V gene. V was trimmed by 2 bases and J by 8 bases, leaving 9 bases between them. CDR3 loop: CASSLRLAEKLFF. The CDR3 DNA reads TGTGCCAGCAGCTTACGATTGGCCGAAAAACTGTTTTTT.

The genes are TRBV7-2 and TRBJ2-1; 9 nucleotides agree with TRBD1. The CDR3 contains 17 residues. Germline V gene data show CDR1 as SGHTA and CDR2 as FQGNSA. The V and J ends lost 4 bases and 2 bases, in that order; junction bases with no gene match: 9. The CDR3 region is CASSSRPGQGPYNEQFF. For the CDR3, the DNA is TGTGCCAGCAGCTCCCGTCCGGGACAGGGCCCCTACAATGAGCAGTTCTTC.

On this clonotype itself: One end of the junction does not line up with germline, which may come from a read error. The chain is built from TRBV7-7 and TRBJ2-7; D unclear. Germline V gene lookup returns CDR1 SSHAT and CDR2 FNYEAQ (reference sequence). The CDR3 totals 13 residues. The CDR3 bases are TGTGCTAGCAGCCAACGCCCCGAAGGCGAGCAGTACTTC. It codes for CASSQRPEGEQYF.

The genes are TRBV3-1 and TRBJ1-1; weak D call: TRBD1 (5 bases). Per germline, CDR1 LGHDT and CDR2 YNNKEL (reference sequence). V was pared by 0 bases and J by 11 bases, with 13 bases between. CDR3 size: 13 residues. DNA for the CDR3: TGTGCCAGCAGCCAAGAGAGGGACTTAACGGCTTTCTTT. This codes for CASSQERDLTAFF.

J is TRBJ2-3 and V is TRBV7-8; tentative D call: TRBD2 (5 bases). Germline loops: CDR1 SGHVS, CDR2 FQNEAQ. CDR3 length: 14 residues. With 5 bases removed from V and 0 bases from J, the gap between germline ends came to 9 bases. DNA for the CDR3: TGTGCCAGCAGCCTCGGGGTTAGCACAGATACGCAGTATTTT. The encoded protein is CASSLGVSTDTQYF.

This chain joins TRBV12-3 or TRBV12-4 and TRBJ1-4, with 8 nucleotides matching TRBD1. Trimming took 6 bases from V and 7 from J; bases not matched to a gene: 16. The CDR3 is 17 residues long. This CDR3 is CASSRRRGQSLGEKLFF. DNA for the CDR3: TGTGCCAGCAGCCGCCGCAGGGGGCAGAGTCTGGGTGAAAAACTGTTTTTT.

The rearrangement uses TRBV20-1 and TRBJ2-1; tentatively, D is TRBD2 (6 bases). Germline CDR1 is DFQATT and CDR2 is SNEGSKA (reference sequence). This CDR3 region has 13 residues. Trimming took off 5 bases at V and 3 bases at J, with 11 bases between the two ends. In nucleotides, the CDR3 is TGCAGTGCTGTAGGGGAGGACTACAATGAGCAGTTCTTC. This gives the protein CSAVGEDYNEQFF.

The chain uses TRBV20-1 and TRBJ2-1; D not certain. CDR1 and CDR2 from the germline V gene are DFQATT and SNEGSKA (reference sequence). V lost 5 bases and J 16 bases, leaving 27 bases between the germline ends. The CDR3 has 14 amino acids. The CDR3 DNA sequence: TGCAGTGCTGTCCCGGTTAGCTCCTACAATGAGCGTTTCTTC. This translates into CSAVPVSSYNERFF.

This chain links TRBV29-1 with TRBJ1-2; a possible D gene is TRBD1 (6 bases). V dropped 3 bases and J dropped 4 bases, with 18 bases sitting between them. The CDR3 has 15 residues. CDR1 is SQVTM and CDR2 is ANQGSEA in the germline V gene. Here the CDR3 DNA reads TGCAGCGTTGATTGGGGGCAGGGGCCAAGCTATGGCTACACCTTC. Its translation: CSVDWGQGPSYGYTF.

The chain employs TRBV5-4 and TRBJ1-2; no reliable D call. Germline values: CDR1 SGHNT, CDR2 YYREEE (reference sequence). The CDR3 is 14 amino acids. V was trimmed by 0 bases and J by 6 bases, leaving 12 bases between them. CDR3 nucleotide sequence: TGTGCCAGCAGCTTGGCCGCGAGCTTGGATGGCTACACCTTC. This gives the protein CASSLAASLDGYTF.

The J gene is TRBJ1-2, the V gene TRBV28; D gene uncertain. The CDR3 length is 13 residues. Trimming cost V 3 bases and J 8 bases, with 13 bases left between them. CDR1 MDHEN and CDR2 SYDVKM come from the germline V gene. CDR3 sequence reads: CASSLPGPLGYTF. CDR3 coding DNA: TGTGCCAGCAGTTTGCCCGGACCTCTAGGCTACACCTTC.

V is TRBV20-1 and J is TRBJ2-3; D possibly uses TRBD1 or TRBD2 (5 bases each). Germline values: CDR1 DFQATT, CDR2 SNEGSKA (reference sequence). The CDR3 extends over 13 amino acids. Trimming shortened V by 8 bases and J by 4 bases, and 16 bases separated the two germline ends. CDR3: CSSEGQAPDTQYF. The CDR3 bases are TGCAGTTCAGAGGGGCAGGCCCCAGATACGCAGTATTTT.

DNA of the CDR3: TGTGCCAGCAGCAAGACAGAAAACACTGAAGCTTTCTTT. This sequence encodes CASSKTENTEAFF. The rearrangement uses TRBV7-6 and TRBJ1-1, with D possibly matching TRBD1 (5 bases). The CDR3 totals 13 residues. Germline CDR1 is SGHVS and CDR2 is FNYEAQ. The V end lost 5 bases, the J end lost 2 bases, and 9 bases lay between the germline ends.

V and J are TRBV11-1 and TRBJ1-6; D ambiguous. The length of the CDR3 is 12 residues. Germline CDR1 is SGHAT and CDR2 is FQDESV (reference sequence). Trimming stripped 4 bases from V and 7 bases from J, with 5 bases between. The CDR3 spells CASSSLNSPLHF. As DNA, the CDR3 is TGTGCCAGCAGCTCCCTAAATTCACCCCTCCACTTT.

This clonotype was detected only once. J is TRBJ2-1 and V is TRBV24-1; the match to TRBD1 covers 8 bases. V trimming: 2 bases; J trimming: 9 bases; junction bases outside the gene matches: 2. The germline gives CDR1 KGHDR, CDR2 SFDVKD. The CDR3 is made up of 13 amino acids. Written as DNA, the CDR3 is TGTGCCACCAGTGATTCAGGGGGCCGTGAGCAGTTCTTC. It codes for CATSDSGGREQFF.

The chain recombines TRBV25-1 with TRBJ2-5; D not resolved. V was cut by 3 bases and J by 0 bases, with 14 bases left in between. The CDR3 runs 16 residues. In germline, CDR1 is MGHDK, CDR2 SYGVNS. DNA of the CDR3: TGTGCCAGCAGTGAGGGCGTCCAAGAACACCAAGAGACCCAGTACTTC. Its translation: CASSEGVQEHQETQYF. Together with reference TRBV25-1 and TRBJ2-5, the CDR3 gives the full variable domain: EADIYQTPRYLVIGTGKKITLECSQTMGHDKMYWYQQDPGMELHLIHYSYGVNSTEKGDLSSESTVSRIRTEHFPLTLESARPSHTSQYLCASSEGVQEHQETQYFGPGTRLLVL.

The CDR3 region is CAWSVGAGTNQPQHF. The CDR3 DNA sequence: TGTGCCTGGAGTGTTGGAGCAGGGACAAATCAGCCCCAGCATTTT. The J gene is TRBJ1-5, the V gene TRBV30, with D tentatively TRBD1 (6 bases). This CDR3 is built from 15 residues. V was shortened by 0 bases and J by 4 bases, with 13 bases between the two germline ends. Germline CDR1 is GTSNPN and CDR2 is SVGIG (reference sequence).